Shown below are 30 T cell receptor beta chains from a single sample sequenced in a study of immune cell composition in non-small cell lung cancer. Assay used: immunoSEQ multiplex PCR; TCRdb lists only in-frame clones, some missing. The profile shows about 2,500 clones, about 70% of them singletons. Sequencing was done on a sample of lung tumor tissue. These receptors were collected from a human donor with non-small cell lung cancer.

The rearrangement joins TRBV7-2 to TRBJ2-1, with D maybe TRBD2 (6 bases). V lost 1 base and J 9 bases, leaving 22 bases between the germline ends. There are 17 residues in the CDR3. The germline V gene encodes CDR1 SGHTA and CDR2 FQGNSA. The CDR3 loop reads CASSLVGSTAAGGEQFF. CDR3 nucleotides: TGTGCCAGCAGCTTAGTGGGTTCAACTGCGGCCGGGGGTGAGCAGTTCTTC.

This clone has just one count. The chain links TRBV9 to TRBJ1-3; unclear D gene. The V end was cut by 0 bases, the J end by 1 base, with 8 bases between. Looked up from germline, CDR1 is SGDLS and CDR2 is YYNGEE. CDR3 length: 15 residues. The CDR3 here is CASSVVPGSGNTIYF. The CDR3 DNA reads TGTGCCAGCAGCGTAGTGCCGGGGTCTGGAAACACCATATATTTT.

The CDR3 DNA reads TGTGCCAGTAAAAGGGGGAACGAGCAGTTCTTC. Its translation is CASKRGNEQFF. This chain joins TRBV19 and TRBJ2-1; weak D call: TRBD1 (6 bases). Germline CDR1 reads LNHDA; CDR2 reads SQIVND (reference sequence). The V end was cut by 7 bases, the J end by 10 bases, with 11 bases between. This CDR3 has 11 amino acids.

The V gene is TRBV10-2, the J gene TRBJ2-1; 8 nucleotides match TRBD2. CDR1 WSHSY and CDR2 SAAADI come from the germline V gene. V shed 6 bases, J shed 8 bases, and the junction held 3 bases outside the gene matches. The length of the CDR3 is 12 residues. CDR3: CASRAGAYEQFF. The CDR3 coding sequence is TGCGCCAGCAGAGCGGGAGCCTATGAGCAGTTCTTC.

The rearrangement uses TRBV25-1 and TRBJ1-4; D is ambiguous. From germline, CDR1 is MGHDK and CDR2 SYGVNS. The V and J ends lost 5 bases and 8 bases respectively, with 15 bases between them. The CDR3 covers 14 residues. Here the CDR3 reads CASSPSRGGEKLFF. CDR3 DNA: TGTGCCAGCAGTCCCAGCCGGGGTGGGGAAAAACTGTTTTTT.

V and J are TRBV7-2 and TRBJ2-7; tentatively, D is TRBD2 (6 bases). Deletions cut 5 bases from V and 6 bases from J, with 23 bases between. The germline gives CDR1 SGHTA, CDR2 FQGNSA. CDR3 length: 16 amino acids. The chain's CDR3 is CASSPTMTRLGGEQYF. CDR3 nucleotide sequence: TGTGCCAGCAGCCCAACGATGACCCGACTGGGGGGCGAGCAGTACTTC.

This sequence joins TRBV19 and TRBJ2-7; D uncertain. Germline V gene sequence: CDR1 LNHDA, CDR2 SQIVND (reference sequence). V dropped 3 bases and J dropped 0 bases, with 6 bases sitting between them. CDR3 length equals 13 residues. CDR3: CASSMQASYEQYF. The CDR3 DNA sequence: TGTGCCAGTAGTATGCAGGCCTCCTACGAGCAGTACTTC.

The V call is TRBV7-2, the J call TRBJ2-6; D possibly corresponds to TRBD2 (6 bases). In germline, CDR1 is SGHTA, CDR2 FQGNSA. The CDR3 spans 16 residues. V lost 3 bases and J lost 0, with 9 bases in between. CDR3 nucleotide sequence: TGTGCCAGCAGCTTTTGGAGGGGCTCTGGGGCCAACGTCCTGACTTTC. Translated: CASSFWRGSGANVLTF.

This rearrangement joins TRBV10-1 to TRBJ2-1; TRBD2 might be the D (5 bases). V was cut by 1 base and J by 10 bases, with 11 bases left in between. The CDR3 totals 13 residues. The germline V gene has CDR1 WNHNN and CDR2 SYGVQD (reference sequence). CDR3 sequence: CASSEWGDGEQFF. CDR3 nucleotides: TGCGCCAGCAGTGAGTGGGGAGATGGCGAGCAGTTCTTC.

In this sample, this clone turned up a few times. The sample carries other DNA sequences with the same CDR3. This chain links TRBV7-2 with TRBJ2-1; TRBD2 agrees at 7 bases. CDR1 SGHTA and CDR2 FQGNSA come from the germline V gene. CDR3 length equals 17 residues. V trimming: 1 base; J trimming: 1 base; junction bases outside the gene matches: 7. The CDR3 here is CASSLVGGSLSYNEQFF. In nucleotides, the CDR3 is TGTGCCAGCAGCTTAGTCGGCGGGAGCCTGTCCTACAATGAGCAGTTCTTC.

The V gene is TRBV7-2, the J gene TRBJ2-7; no clear D. Per the germline V gene, CDR1 is SGHTA and CDR2 is FQGNSA. This CDR3 spans 11 amino acids. Trimming stripped 6 bases from V and 5 bases from J, with 8 bases between. CDR3 nucleotides: TGTGCCAGCAGACTCGCGAACGAGCAGTACTTC. Protein product: CASRLANEQYF.

V is TRBV6-5 and J is TRBJ2-2; 9 bases line up with TRBD2. V dropped 5 bases and J dropped 0; count of bases not matched to a gene: 1. Looked up from germline, CDR1 is MNHEY and CDR2 is SVGAGI. This CDR3 spans 15 amino acids. CDR3 in amino acids: CASSRLAANTGELFF. In nucleotides, the CDR3 is TGTGCCAGCAGTCGACTAGCGGCGAACACCGGGGAGCTGTTTTTT.

The sample holds a few counts of this clone. The chain uses TRBV4-1 and TRBJ2-3; 7 positions agree with TRBD2. V was clipped by 2 bases and J by 6 bases; unmatched bases: 5. The CDR3 loop spans 14 amino acids. Germline V gives CDR1 MGHRA, CDR2 YSYEKL. DNA for the CDR3: TGCGCCAGCAGCCAAAGGGAGGGTCCGGATACGCAGTATTTT. Translating it yields CASSQREGPDTQYF.

This clone was observed a few times. The rearrangement uses TRBV6-5 and TRBJ1-5; 8 nucleotides align to TRBD1. The CDR3 runs 13 residues. Germline V CDR1 and CDR2: MNHEY, SVGAGI. Trimming cost V 7 bases and J 2 bases; bases outside gene matches: 1. The CDR3 DNA reads TGTGCCAGCAAGGGACAGGGCAATCAGCCCCAGCATTTT. As protein: CASKGQGNQPQHF.

This sequence joins TRBV6-6 and TRBJ1-2; 9 bases fit TRBD1. Trimming cost V 6 bases and J 11 bases; bases outside gene matches: 13. The CDR3 runs to 14 residues. Germline V gene data show CDR1 as MNHNY and CDR2 as SVGAGI (reference sequence). The CDR3 bases are TGTGCCAGCAGAACTCCCGGGACAGGGTTCGGATACACCTTC. Translated, it gives CASRTPGTGFGYTF.

The chain recombines TRBV10-3 with TRBJ1-2, with no clear D. The V gene lost 3 bases and the J gene lost 5 bases, with 4 bases spanning the gap. The germline gives CDR1 ENHRY, CDR2 SYGVKD. CDR3 length equals 11 residues. The CDR3 DNA follows: TGTGCCATCAGTGATAGTTATGGCTACACCTTC. Its translation is CAISDSYGYTF.

The V call is TRBV10-1, the J call TRBJ1-2; weak D call: TRBD1 (5 bases). Germline-derived CDR1 and CDR2 are WNHNN and SYGVQD (reference sequence). The V and J ends lost 9 bases and 0 bases respectively, with 14 bases between them. The CDR3 is 14 residues long. CDR3 bases: TGCGCCAGAGTCAGGGCCACCGCTAACTATGGCTACACCTTC. Translated: CARVRATANYGYTF.

The rearrangement uses TRBV15 and TRBJ2-2; a weak D match, TRBD1 (5 bases). Trimming removed 0 bases at V and 2 bases at J, with 10 bases between. Germline CDR1 LNHNV, CDR2 YYDKDF (reference sequence). There are 16 residues in the CDR3. The CDR3 sequence is CATSREDIRNTGELFF. Written as DNA, the CDR3 is TGTGCCACCAGCAGAGAGGACATTCGAAACACCGGGGAGCTGTTTTTT.

The chain carries TRBV27 and TRBJ1-4, with 8 bases matching TRBD1. Looked up from germline, CDR1 is MNHEY and CDR2 is SMNVEV (reference sequence). The CDR3 has 16 amino acids. V lost 6 bases and J lost 8; bases outside the gene matches: 14. The CDR3 DNA reads as TGTGCCAGCAGAACGGGGGCAGGACAGGGAGTAGAAAAACTGTTTTTT. Protein sequence: CASRTGAGQGVEKLFF.

This chain connects TRBV6-6 to TRBJ1-2; possible D gene TRBD1, 5 bases. The CDR3 sequence is 16 residues long. V gave up 2 bases and J gave up 3 bases, with 16 bases separating them. The V gene's germline CDR1 is MNHNY and CDR2 SVGAGI (reference sequence). This chain's CDR3 is CASSYGALGRDYGYTF. In nucleotides, the CDR3 is TGTGCCAGCAGTTACGGGGCGTTGGGAAGGGACTATGGCTACACCTTC.

The chain is built from TRBV18 and TRBJ1-1, with D maybe TRBD1 (6 bases). The CDR3 has 15 amino acids. Germline V gives CDR1 KGHSH, CDR2 LQKENI. V was cut by 0 bases and J by 3 bases, with 11 bases left in between. The chain's CDR3 is CASSPPDSWDTEAFF. CDR3 coding DNA: TGTGCCAGCTCACCACCGGACAGTTGGGACACTGAAGCTTTCTTT.

This clone was observed a single time. The V gene is TRBV4-2, the J gene TRBJ2-3, with D tentatively TRBD2 (5 bases). The CDR3 runs to 18 residues. V dropped 4 bases and J dropped 4 bases, with 24 bases sitting between them. The V gene's germline CDR1 is LGHNA and CDR2 YNFKEQ. This chain's CDR3 is CASSRGSNRERSSDTQYF. The CDR3 DNA reads TGTGCCAGCAGCCGTGGATCGAACCGGGAAAGATCATCAGATACGCAGTATTTT.

The sample holds one count of this clone. The genes are TRBV6-4 and TRBJ2-7, with TRBD2 as a possible D gene (5 bases). CDR1 and CDR2 (germline): MRHNA, SNTAGT. The ends were cut back, 10 bases at V and 2 bases at J, with 9 bases in the middle. There are 11 residues in the CDR3. The CDR3 loop reads CATIGAYEQYF. The CDR3 DNA is TGTGCCACCATCGGGGCCTACGAGCAGTACTTC.

This chain connects TRBV7-4 to TRBJ1-2, with 10 positions matching TRBD1. CDR3 size: 15 residues. Trimming cost V 5 bases and J 4 bases; bases outside gene matches: 7. Germline V lookup: CDR1 SGHVT, CDR2 SQSDAQ. The CDR3 loop is CASSPTGGLGYGYTF. CDR3 coding DNA: TGTGCCAGCAGCCCGACAGGGGGCTTGGGCTATGGCTACACCTTC.

The J gene is TRBJ2-1, the V gene TRBV5-1; TRBD2 aligns across 9 bases. V lost 0 bases, J lost 4 bases, and 5 bases stayed unmatched. The CDR3 is 16 amino acids. CDR1 and CDR2 from the germline V gene are SGHRS and YFSETQ. CDR3 amino acids: CASSLGLAGHYNEQFF. The CDR3 DNA is TGCGCCAGCAGCTTGGGGCTAGCGGGGCATTACAATGAGCAGTTCTTC.

The V call is TRBV10-3, the J call TRBJ2-7; TRBD1 is a possible D gene (5 bases). V was clipped by 5 bases and J by 0 bases, with 11 bases between them. This CDR3 comprises 14 residues. CDR1 and CDR2 (germline): ENHRY, SYGVKD. Written as DNA, the CDR3 is TGTGCCATCAGTTCGACAGTACCCTCCTACGAGCAGTACTTC. Translated: CAISSTVPSYEQYF.

This chain links TRBV11-2 with TRBJ2-1; D possibly corresponds to TRBD1 (6 bases). V lost 0 bases to trimming and J lost 7 bases, with 16 bases between them. CDR1 is SGHAT and CDR2 is FQNNGV in the germline V gene. This CDR3 spans 16 amino acids. CDR3 nucleotides: TGTGCCAGCAGCTTAGATGCGCAGGCTAGGGGGAATGAGCAGTTCTTC. Encoded protein: CASSLDAQARGNEQFF.

V is TRBV30 and J is TRBJ1-5; maybe TRBD1 (5 bases). CDR1 is GTSNPN and CDR2 is SVGIG in the germline V gene (reference sequence). The CDR3 loop spans 14 amino acids. Trimming left V 2 bases short and J 2 bases short, with 10 bases between. For the CDR3, the DNA is TGTGCCTGGAGTTCTCAGACAGGCAATCAGCCCCAGCATTTT. Amino acids: CAWSSQTGNQPQHF.

In this sample, this clone turned up a few times. This rearrangement joins TRBV7-8 to TRBJ2-5, with TRBD2 as a possible D gene (5 bases). V shed 2 bases and J shed 1 base, with 17 bases lying between them. The CDR3 length is 17 residues. Germline V gives CDR1 SGHVS, CDR2 FQNEAQ. This chain's CDR3 is CASSLSGLYAFQETQYF. Written as DNA, the CDR3 is TGTGCCAGCAGCTTAAGCGGCCTCTATGCCTTCCAAGAGACCCAGTACTTC.

The chain links TRBV30 to TRBJ1-6, with 7 bases fitting TRBD1. The J segment lost 8 bases and the V segment lost 3 bases, leaving 4 bases of the junction unmatched. The CDR3 runs 13 residues. The germline gives CDR1 GTSNPN, CDR2 SVGIG (reference sequence). CDR3 residues: CAWRRGGHSPLHF. The CDR3 coding sequence is TGTGCCTGGAGAAGAGGGGGCCATTCACCCCTCCACTTT.